This T cell receptor (beta chain) was identified in a study of response to subunit inactivated influenza vaccine. Whole-study findings and limits: T cells newly recruited by each seasonal influenza vaccination are few, the authors suggested.

V shed 5 bases and J 5 bases; nucleotides not matched to a gene: 12. The CDR3 extends over 17 amino acids. CDR1 is SEHNR and CDR2 is FQNEAQ in the germline V gene (reference sequence). In its sample, this clonotype was seen a few times. Its antigen is not known. TCRdb analysed the RT-PCR reads with MiXCR anew, one entry per CDR3 protein. The sample has 800,000 to 1,000,000 distinct CDR3 sequences; 21% are singletons. V gene TRBV7-9 combines with J gene TRBJ2-1; TRBD2 aligns across 10 bases. Sequenced here: PBMCs from blood, sampled 5 days after vaccination. This TCR derives from a man between 50 and 59 years old who received an inactivated influenza vaccine. The chain's CDR3 is CASSPDPGTSEHNEQFF. CDR3 coding DNA: TGTGCCAGCAGCCCCGACCCCGGGACTAGCGAGCACAATGAGCAGTTCTTC.